The clone carrying this T cell receptor beta chain was seen repeatedly, ten times or more. As yet, its antigen is unknown. Every TCR cDNA molecule carried a tag that served as a unique molecular identifier. TCRdb recomputed calls from the 5' RACE reads with MiXCR, one row per CDR3 protein. The data contain roughly 15,000 distinct CDR3 sequences, 4.7% of them singletons. The data are from a study of spatial heterogeneity in lung cancer. For the study at large: Strong correlation linked TCR transcript counts in tumor regions to a T cell module score derived from matched bulk RNA-seq.

Study-level findings and limits: It was found that expanded intratumoral alpha and beta TCR counts tracked tumor mutation counts.

Time point here: sample taken at primary tumor resection. Samples were obtained from around 72 donors, all untreated early-stage non-small cell lung cancer patients. In each case, whole RNA from tumor, nontumor lung or frozen PBMC was sequenced unsorted. This clonotype originated in a female donor with early-stage non-small cell lung cancer. The specimen was lung tumor tissue, collected at surgery.

CDR3 nucleotide sequence: TGTGCCATCAATCCGGGACAGGGGTCCTACGAGCAGTACTTC. Residues: CAINPGQGSYEQYF. The genes are TRBV10-3 and TRBJ2-7, with 10 bases that match TRBD1. Germline V gene data show CDR1 as ENHRY and CDR2 as SYGVKD. With 7 bases clipped from V and 1 base from J, the junction kept 4 bases outside the gene matches. The CDR3 spans 14 residues.